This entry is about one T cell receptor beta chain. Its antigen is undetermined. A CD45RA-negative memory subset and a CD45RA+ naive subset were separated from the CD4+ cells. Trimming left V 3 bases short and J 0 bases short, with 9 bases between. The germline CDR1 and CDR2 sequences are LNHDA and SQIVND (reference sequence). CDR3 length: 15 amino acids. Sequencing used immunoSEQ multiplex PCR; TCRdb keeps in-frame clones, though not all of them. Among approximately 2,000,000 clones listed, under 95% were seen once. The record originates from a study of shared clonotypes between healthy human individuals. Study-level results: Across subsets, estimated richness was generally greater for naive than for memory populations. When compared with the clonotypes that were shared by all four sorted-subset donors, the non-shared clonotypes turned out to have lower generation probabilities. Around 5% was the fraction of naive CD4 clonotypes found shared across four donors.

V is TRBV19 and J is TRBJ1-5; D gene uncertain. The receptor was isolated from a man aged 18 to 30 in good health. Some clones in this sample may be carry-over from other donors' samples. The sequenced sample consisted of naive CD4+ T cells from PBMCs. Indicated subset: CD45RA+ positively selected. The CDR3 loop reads CASSIRIDSNQPQHF. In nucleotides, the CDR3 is TGTGCCAGTAGTATCCGGATCGATAGCAATCAGCCCCAGCATTTT.